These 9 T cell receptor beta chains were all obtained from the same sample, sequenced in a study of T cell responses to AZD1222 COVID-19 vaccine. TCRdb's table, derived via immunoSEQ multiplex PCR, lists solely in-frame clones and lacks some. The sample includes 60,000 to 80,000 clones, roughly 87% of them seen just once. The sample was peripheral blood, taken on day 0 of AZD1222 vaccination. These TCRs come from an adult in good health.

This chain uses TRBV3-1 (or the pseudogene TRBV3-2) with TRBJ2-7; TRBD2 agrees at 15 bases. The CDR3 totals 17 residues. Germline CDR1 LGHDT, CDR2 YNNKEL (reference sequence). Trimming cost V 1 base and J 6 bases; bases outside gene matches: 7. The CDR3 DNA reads TGTGCCAGCAGCCAAGGAGGACTAGCGGGGGGGTGGTCCGAGCAGTACTTC. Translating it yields CASSQGGLAGGWSEQYF.

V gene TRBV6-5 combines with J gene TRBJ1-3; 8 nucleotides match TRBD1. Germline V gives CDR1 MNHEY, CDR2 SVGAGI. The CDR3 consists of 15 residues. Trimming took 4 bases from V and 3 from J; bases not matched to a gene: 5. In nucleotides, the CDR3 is TGTGCCAGCAGTTCTACGGGGACAGGTGGAAACACCATATATTTT. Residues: CASSSTGTGGNTIYF.

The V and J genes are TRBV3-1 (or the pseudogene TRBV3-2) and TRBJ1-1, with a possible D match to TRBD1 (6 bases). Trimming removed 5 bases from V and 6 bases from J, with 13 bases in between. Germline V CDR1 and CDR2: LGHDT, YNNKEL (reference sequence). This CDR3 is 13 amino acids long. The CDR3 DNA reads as TGTGCCAGCAGCGCTACCAGGGGCGCTGAAGCTTTCTTT. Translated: CASSATRGAEAFF.

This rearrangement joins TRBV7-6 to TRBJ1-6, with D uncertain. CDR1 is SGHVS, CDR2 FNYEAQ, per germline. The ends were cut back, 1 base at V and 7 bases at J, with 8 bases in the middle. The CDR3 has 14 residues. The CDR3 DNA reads TGTGCCAGCAGCTTAGTGGCAGAAAATTCACCCCTCCACTTT. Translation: CASSLVAENSPLHF.

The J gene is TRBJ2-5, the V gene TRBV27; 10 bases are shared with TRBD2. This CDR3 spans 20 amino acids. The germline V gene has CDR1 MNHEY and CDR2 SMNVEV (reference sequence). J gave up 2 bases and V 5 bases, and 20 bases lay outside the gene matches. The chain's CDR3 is CASSAPTMNRLAGEQETQYF. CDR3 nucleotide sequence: TGTGCCAGCAGTGCCCCCACAATGAATCGGCTAGCGGGGGAACAAGAGACCCAGTACTTC.

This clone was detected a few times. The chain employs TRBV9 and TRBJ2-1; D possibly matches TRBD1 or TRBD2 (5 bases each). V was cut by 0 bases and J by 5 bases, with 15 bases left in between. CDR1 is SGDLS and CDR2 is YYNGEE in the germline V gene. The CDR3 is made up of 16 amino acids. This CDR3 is CASSVDPRGSDNEQFF. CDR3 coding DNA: TGTGCCAGCAGCGTAGATCCCCGGGGCTCTGACAATGAGCAGTTCTTC. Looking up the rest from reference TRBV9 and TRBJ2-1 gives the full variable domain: DSGVTQTPKHLITATGQRVTLRCSPRSGDLSVYWYQQSLDQGLQFLIQYYNGEERAKGNILERFSAQQFPDLHSELNLSSLELGDSALYFCASSVDPRGSDNEQFFGPGTRLTVL.

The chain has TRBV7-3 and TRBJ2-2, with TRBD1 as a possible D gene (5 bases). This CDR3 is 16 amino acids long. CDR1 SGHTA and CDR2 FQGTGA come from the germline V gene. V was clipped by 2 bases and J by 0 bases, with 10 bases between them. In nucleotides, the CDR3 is TGTGCCAGCAGCTTACATCAGGGTACGAACACCGGGGAGCTGTTTTTT. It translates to CASSLHQGTNTGELFF.

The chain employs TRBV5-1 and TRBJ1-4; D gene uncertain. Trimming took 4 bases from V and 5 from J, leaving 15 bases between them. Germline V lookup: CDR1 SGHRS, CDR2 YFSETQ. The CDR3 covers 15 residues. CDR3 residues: CASSGSGLVNEKLFF. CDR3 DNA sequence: TGCGCCAGCAGCGGCTCCGGGCTAGTAAATGAAAAACTGTTTTTT.

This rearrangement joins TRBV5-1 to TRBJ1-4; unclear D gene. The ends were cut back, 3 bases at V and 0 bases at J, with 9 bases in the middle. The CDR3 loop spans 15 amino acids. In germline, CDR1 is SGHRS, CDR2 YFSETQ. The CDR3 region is CASSSRTATNEKLFF. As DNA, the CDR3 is TGCGCCAGCAGCTCCCGGACGGCAACTAATGAAAAACTGTTTTTT. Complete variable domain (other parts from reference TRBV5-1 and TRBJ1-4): KAGVTQTPRYLIKTRGQQVTLSCSPISGHRSVSWYQQTPGQGLQFLFEYFSETQRNKGNFPGRFSGRQFSNSRSEMNVSTLELGDSALYLCASSSRTATNEKLFFGSGTQLSVL.